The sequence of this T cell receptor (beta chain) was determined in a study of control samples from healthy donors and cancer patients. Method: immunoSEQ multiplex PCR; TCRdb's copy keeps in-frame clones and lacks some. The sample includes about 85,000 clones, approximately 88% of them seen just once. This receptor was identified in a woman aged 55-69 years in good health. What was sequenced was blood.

For the CDR3, the DNA is TGTGCCAGCAGCGTAGACAGGAGTTACACCGGGGAGCTGTTTTTT. Translating it yields CASSVDRSYTGELFF. V gene TRBV9 combines with J gene TRBJ2-2; maybe TRBD1 (5 bases). CDR3 length equals 15 residues. The V and J ends lost 0 bases and 3 bases respectively, with 9 bases between them. Per the germline V gene, CDR1 is SGDLS and CDR2 is YYNGEE.